A selection of T cell receptor beta chains follows, all from one sample in a study of cytomegalovirus exposure and HLA in healthy donors. Some clones are missing from TCRdb's copy, which holds only in-frame ones; the method was immunoSEQ multiplex PCR. The sample lists approximately 190,000 clones, roughly 80% seen once, with 2% to 2.5% in the top ten. Sequencing was performed on PBMCs. All receptors derive from a woman in her 30s in good health and CMV-seropositive. Each CDR3 is given with its conserved first and last residue. The order of the fields is V gene, J gene, clone size, D gene, CDR3 protein, CDR3 DNA. A D gene is named only where the DNA matches it firmly. Size tells how often a clone was seen (once, few, many) or the class of an expanded clone, and some rows leave it out.

TRBV11-2	TRBJ2-7	NA	NA	CASSHHFTTGYEQYF	TGTGCCAGCAGCCACCACTTCACTACCGGGTACGAGCAGTACTTC
TRBV27	TRBJ2-3	NA	NA	CASSLGWDTQYF	TGTGCCAGCAGTTTAGGCTGGGATACGCAGTATTTT
TRBV2	TRBJ1-5	few	NA	CASTRGINQPQHF	TGTGCCAGCACCAGAGGTATCAATCAGCCCCAGCATTTT
TRBV15	TRBJ1-1	NA	NA	CATSRLRGTQGYTEAFF	TGTGCCACCAGCAGATTGAGGGGTACGCAGGGGTACACTGAAGCTTTCTTT
TRBV2	TRBJ1-2	NA	NA	CASITGLGDGYTF	TGTGCCAGCATTACAGGGCTTGGTGATGGCTACACCTTC
TRBV4-3	TRBJ2-7	NA	NA	CASSQAFGWFGYEQYF	TGCGCCAGCAGCCAAGCCTTCGGGTGGTTCGGATACGAGCAGTACTTC
TRBV27	TRBJ2-2	NA	NA	CASSSYRGGNTGELFF	TGTGCCAGCAGTTCATACAGGGGAGGGAACACCGGGGAGCTGTTTTTT
TRBV4-2	TRBJ1-2	NA	TRBD1	CASSQVSGQGADGYTF	TGTGCCAGCAGCCAAGTCTCGGGACAGGGGGCCGATGGCTACACCTTC
TRBV9	TRBJ1-5	NA	NA	CASSSYTLYSNQPQHF	TGTGCCAGCAGCTCTTATACCCTCTATAGCAATCAGCCCCAGCATTTT
TRBV4-1	TRBJ1-2	NA	NA	CASSLGPRGYGYTF	TGCGCCAGCAGCCTTGGACCCAGGGGCTATGGCTACACCTTC
TRBV15	TRBJ1-1	NA	NA	CATSTRRAMNTEAFF	TGTGCCACCAGCACCAGGAGGGCGATGAACACTGAAGCTTTCTTT
TRBV9	TRBJ2-5	once	NA	CASSVGFFAETQYF	TGTGCCAGCAGCGTAGGGTTTTTTGCGGAGACCCAGTACTTC
TRBV2	TRBJ2-3	NA	NA	CATSRGLSDTQYF	TGTGCCACCTCCCGGGGTTTATCAGATACGCAGTATTTT
TRBV9	TRBJ1-4	NA	NA	CASSPGSQNEKLFF	TGTGCCAGCAGCCCCGGGAGCCAGAATGAAAAACTGTTTTTT
TRBV7-2	TRBJ2-7	few	TRBD2	CASSLRRLAVTYEQYF	TGTGCCAGCAGCTTAAGGAGGCTAGCGGTGACCTACGAGCAGTACTTC
TRBV7-6	TRBJ2-3	NA	NA	CASSLGRDTQYF	TGTGCCAGCAGCTTAGGTCGAGATACGCAGTATTTT
TRBV6-6	TRBJ1-2	NA	TRBD1	CASSYTGQGSYGYTF	TGTGCCAGCAGCTACACCGGACAGGGGAGCTATGGCTACACCTTC
TRBV18	TRBJ1-4	NA	NA	CASSPAGQGEKLFF	TGTGCCAGCTCACCAGCAGGGCAGGGTGAAAAACTGTTTTTT
TRBV14	TRBJ1-1	NA	TRBD1	CASSRGDRGVTEAFF	TGTGCCAGCAGCCGTGGGGACAGGGGGGTAACTGAAGCTTTCTTT
TRBV11-1	TRBJ1-2	NA	TRBD1	CASSHQGQGINYGYTF	TGTGCCAGCAGCCATCAAGGACAGGGTATTAACTATGGCTACACCTTC
TRBV13	TRBJ2-1	NA	NA	CASGGARNEQFF	TGTGCCAGCGGAGGAGCGAGGAATGAGCAGTTCTTC
TRBV7-2	TRBJ1-6	NA	NA	CASSAVQGQSPLHF	TGTGCCAGCAGCGCAGTCCAGGGACAATCACCCCTCCACTTT
TRBV20-1	TRBJ1-1	once	TRBD1	CSARQDRVAFF	TGCAGTGCTAGACAGGACAGGGTCGCTTTCTTT
TRBV27	TRBJ2-1	NA	TRBD1	CASSPRQGYYNEQFF	TGTGCCAGCAGTCCACGACAGGGTTACTACAATGAGCAGTTCTTC
TRBV9	TRBJ1-6	few	TRBD1	CASSVRRNRDRGNSPLHF	TGTGCCAGCAGCGTAAGGCGTAATAGGGACAGGGGGAATTCACCCCTCCACTTT
TRBV28	TRBJ2-2	NA	TRBD1	CASSLGTATGELFF	TGTGCCAGCAGTTTGGGGACAGCCACCGGGGAGCTGTTTTTT
TRBV5-8	TRBJ1-2	NA	TRBD1	CASSYTGTGGYGYTF	TGTGCCAGCAGCTACACCGGGACAGGGGGATATGGCTACACCTTC
TRBV7-9	TRBJ2-1	NA	TRBD1	CASSLSTGGTYNEQFF	TGTGCCAGCAGCTTATCCACAGGGGGGACCTACAATGAGCAGTTCTTC
TRBV18	TRBJ2-7	NA	NA	CASSPRRGDEQYF	TGTGCCAGCTCACCAAGGAGGGGTGACGAGCAGTACTTC
TRBV5-1	TRBJ2-5	NA	TRBD1	CASGQGAIGETQYF	TGCGCCAGCGGACAGGGGGCGATAGGGGAGACCCAGTACTTC
TRBV10-2	TRBJ2-5	once	TRBD2	CASSASGKEETQYF	TGCGCCAGCAGTGCCAGCGGGAAGGAAGAGACCCAGTACTTC